The present TCR beta chain was sequenced within a study of radiotherapy plus CTLA-4 blockade in lung cancer. Broader study findings: Among reported predictors of response, early blood T cell clone dynamics with interferon-beta performed best. The study found tumor-derived TCR clones expanded in blood after radiotherapy plus ipilimumab.

Assay used: immunoSEQ multiplex PCR; TCRdb lists only in-frame clones, some missing. The sample carries about 97,000 clones, 65% to 85% recorded once. A note on this clone: Its antigen is currently unknown.

Trimming shortened V by 7 bases and J by 2 bases, and 21 bases separated the two germline ends. Germline V gene lookup returns CDR1 SNHLY and CDR2 FYNNEI. The CDR3 is made up of 17 amino acids. V and J are TRBV2 and TRBJ2-1, with D perhaps matching TRBD2 (6 bases). This specimen was peripheral blood, taken from a patient treated with radiotherapy plus ipilimumab. The TCR was taken from a human donor with non-small cell lung cancer who had a partial response to radiotherapy plus ipilimumab. Some clones in this sample may be carry-over from other donors' samples. The CDR3 DNA follows: TGTGCCAGCACCTCGGAGGGACCAACATACACCTACAATGAGCAGTTCTTC. This encodes CASTSEGPTYTYNEQFF.